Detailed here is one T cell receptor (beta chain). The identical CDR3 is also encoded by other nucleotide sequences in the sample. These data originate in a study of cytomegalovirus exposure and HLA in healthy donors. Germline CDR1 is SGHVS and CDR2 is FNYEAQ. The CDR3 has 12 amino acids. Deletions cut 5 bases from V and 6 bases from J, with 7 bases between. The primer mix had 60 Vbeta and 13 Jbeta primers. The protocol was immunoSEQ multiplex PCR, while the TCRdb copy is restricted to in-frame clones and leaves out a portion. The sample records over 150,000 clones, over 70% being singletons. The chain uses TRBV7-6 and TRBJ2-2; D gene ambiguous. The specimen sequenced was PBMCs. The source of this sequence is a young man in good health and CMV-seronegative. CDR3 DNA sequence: TGTGCCAGCAGCCCTTCCGCCGGGGAGCTGTTTTTT. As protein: CASSPSAGELFF.